These 22 T cell receptor beta chains came from one sample sequenced in a study of T cell repertoires in aging, cancer and after chemotherapy. Peripheral blood genomic DNA, not sorted cells or RNA, was the template. A mixed TRB-A/B primer pool amplified rearranged TRB by multiplex touch-down PCR. Each CDR3 protein is one row after TCRdb ran MiXCR on the multiplex PCR reads. The sample holds more than 9,500 distinct CDR3 sequences, about 28% seen once. The sample taken for sequencing was blood. All receptors derive from a human donor in good health. The donor label of this sample is uncertain.

With respect to this clonotype: A single base separates this from a much larger clone, so it may be a read error. The chain couples TRBV27 to TRBJ2-7; D gene unclear. Per germline, CDR1 MNHEY and CDR2 SMNVEV (reference sequence). The CDR3 length is 12 residues. Trimming took off 7 bases at V and 6 bases at J, with 13 bases between the two ends. Here the CDR3 reads CASTPRKGEQYF. CDR3 DNA sequence: TGTGCCAGCACCCCCAGGAAGGGCGAGCAGTACTTC.

The V call is TRBV6-6, the J call TRBJ1-1; TRBD1 might be the D (5 bases). The CDR3 covers 13 residues. The germline gives CDR1 MNHNY, CDR2 SVGAGI (reference sequence). Trimming took off 7 bases at V and 6 bases at J, with 15 bases between the two ends. The chain's CDR3 is CASIFAGTPEAFF. The CDR3 DNA sequence: TGTGCCAGCATTTTTGCCGGGACCCCTGAAGCTTTCTTT.

To note about this clonotype: This could be a read error, since a much larger clone is one nucleotide away. The chain joins TRBV19 to TRBJ2-1; D might be TRBD2 (5 bases). The CDR3 extends over 12 amino acids. Germline V gene sequence: CDR1 LNHDA, CDR2 SQIVND (reference sequence). As DNA, the CDR3 is TGTACCAGTAGTTCCACCCCGGGGTCTGTCCTCTTC. It specifies CTSSSTPGSVLF.

This clonotype was picked up a small number of times. This chain uses TRBV5-6 with TRBJ2-3; D perhaps matches TRBD2 (7 bases). The germline gives CDR1 SGHDT, CDR2 YYEEEE. V gave up 0 bases and J gave up 1 base, with 12 bases separating them. The CDR3 extends over 16 amino acids. The CDR3 is CASSLVGRGRTDTQYF. For the CDR3, the DNA is TGTGCCAGCAGCTTGGTTGGGCGGGGGCGCACAGATACGCAGTATTTT. The full variable domain, rest sourced from reference TRBV5-6 and TRBJ2-3, is DAGVTQSPTHLIKTRGQQVTLRCSPKSGHDTVSWYQQALGQGPQFIFQYYEEEERQRGNFPDRFSGHQFPNYSSELNVNALLLGDSALYLCASSLVGRGRTDTQYFGPGTRLTVL.

The chain couples TRBV5-4 to TRBJ2-1; 10 bases are shared with TRBD2. The V gene's germline CDR1 is SGHNT and CDR2 YYREEE (reference sequence). CDR3 size: 15 residues. V shed 3 bases, J shed 7 bases, and the junction held 7 bases outside the gene matches. For the CDR3, the DNA is TGTGCCAGCAGCTGGAGCGGGGGGGCCGAGAATGAGCAGTTCTTC. It encodes CASSWSGGAENEQFF.

The CDR3 spells CASSLGPGQGGNTGELFF. The CDR3 region has the DNA TGTGCCAGCAGCTTAGGCCCTGGACAGGGAGGGAACACCGGGGAGCTGTTTTTT. The V call is TRBV7-4, the J call TRBJ2-2, with 8 positions matching TRBD1. This CDR3 has 18 amino acids. Germline trimming cut 1 base from V and 1 base from J; bases unmatched to any gene: 8. CDR1 is SGHVT and CDR2 is SQSDAQ in the germline V gene.

This clonotype is judged medium-sized. CDR3: CASSEASGSGANVLTF. Written as DNA, the CDR3 is TGTGCCAGCAGTGAAGCGTCGGGCTCTGGGGCCAACGTCCTGACTTTC. V gene TRBV6-1 combines with J gene TRBJ2-6; D is unresolved. Looked up from germline, CDR1 is MNHNS and CDR2 is SASEGT. Trimming pared 0 bases from V and 0 bases from J, leaving 6 bases between. The CDR3 is made up of 16 amino acids.

V and J are TRBV18 and TRBJ1-3; 7 bases are shared with TRBD1. Germline V gene sequence: CDR1 KGHSH, CDR2 LQKENI. V trimming: 5 bases; J trimming: 0 bases; junction bases outside the gene matches: 4. This CDR3 has 15 residues. The CDR3 nucleotides read TGTGCCAGCTCAAGGGGACAGAGCTCTGGAAACACCATATATTTT. The encoded protein is CASSRGQSSGNTIYF.

This clonotype is termed medium-sized. V gene TRBV27 combines with J gene TRBJ1-5; weak D call: TRBD1 (6 bases). In germline, CDR1 is MNHEY, CDR2 SMNVEV (reference sequence). V was trimmed by 4 bases and J by 0 bases, leaving 7 bases between them. This CDR3 comprises 14 residues. For the CDR3, the DNA is TGTGCCAGCAGTTCCAGGGGTAGCAATCAGCCCCAGCATTTT. It is translated as CASSSRGSNQPQHF.

V and J are TRBV7-9 and TRBJ1-3; 8 bases line up with TRBD1. CDR1 is SEHNR, CDR2 FQNEAQ, per germline (reference sequence). The CDR3 runs to 18 residues. V lost 5 bases, J lost 0 bases, and 12 bases stayed unmatched. CDR3 bases: TGTGCCAGCAGCCCCCTCCCGGGACAGGAGGGCTCTGGAAACACCATATATTTT. Translating it yields CASSPLPGQEGSGNTIYF. Together with reference TRBV7-9 and TRBJ1-3, the CDR3 gives the full variable domain: DTGVSQNPRHKITKRGQNVTFRCDPISEHNRLYWYRQTLGQGPEFLTYFQNEAQLEKSRLLSDRFSAERPKGSFSTLEIQRTEQGDSAMYLCASSPLPGQEGSGNTIYFGEGSWLTVV.

This clonotype was recorded a few times. The V call is TRBV5-6, the J call TRBJ2-2; no firm D call. CDR1 SGHDT and CDR2 YYEEEE come from the germline V gene. Trimming left V 3 bases short and J 8 bases short, with 5 bases between. The CDR3 extends over 11 amino acids. For the CDR3, the DNA is TGTGCCAGCAGCTCAGCGGGGGAGCTGTTTTTT. Translation: CASSSAGELFF.

This sequence joins TRBV14 and TRBJ1-2, with a tentative D call TRBD1 (5 bases). V lost 0 bases to trimming and J lost 8 bases, with 13 bases between them. The CDR3 consists of 14 residues. Looked up from germline, CDR1 is SGHDN and CDR2 is FVKESK. The CDR3 protein is CASSQDGAYQGYTF. Written as DNA, the CDR3 is TGTGCCAGCAGCCAAGATGGGGCCTACCAGGGCTACACCTTC.

The chain links TRBV12-3 or TRBV12-4 to TRBJ2-1, with 9 bases identical to TRBD2. V dropped 6 bases and J dropped 4; count of bases not matched to a gene: 7. This CDR3 region has 15 residues. CDR3 DNA: TGTGCCAGCAGCCTTGTGACTAGCGGATACAATGAGCAGTTCTTC. It translates to CASSLVTSGYNEQFF.

Details on this clonotype: This clone may be a read error of a much larger clone one base away. This chain joins TRBV5-6 and TRBJ2-5; tentative D call: TRBD2 (5 bases). The CDR3 runs to 14 residues. V lost 0 bases and J lost 5, with 11 bases in between. From germline, CDR1 is SGHDT and CDR2 YYEEEE. The CDR3 bases are TGTGCCAGCAGCTTGGACGGGGATTTGGAGACCCAGTACTTC. It yields the protein CASSLDGDLETQYF. Supplemented by reference TRBV5-6 and TRBJ2-5, the full variable domain reads DAGVTQSPTHLIKTRGQQVTLRCSPKSGHDTVSWYQQALGQGPQFIFQYYEEEERQRGNFPDRFSGHQFPNYSSELNVNALLLGDSALYLCASSLDGDLETQYFGPGTRLLVL.

The chain couples TRBV18 to TRBJ2-5; TRBD1 matches at 9 bases. V dropped 6 bases and J dropped 6; count of bases not matched to a gene: 5. Germline CDR1 reads KGHSH; CDR2 reads LQKENI. CDR3 length: 13 amino acids. CDR3 region: CASSRQGEKTQYF. The CDR3 DNA is TGTGCCAGCTCTCGACAGGGGGAGAAGACCCAGTACTTC. Full variable domain (rest looked up from reference TRBV18 and TRBJ2-5): NAGVMQNPRHLVRRRGQEARLRCSPMKGHSHVYWYRQLPEEGLKFMVYLQKENIIDESGMPKERFSAEFPKEGPSILRIQQVVRGDSAAYFCASSRQGEKTQYFGPGTRLLVL.

This clonotype was picked up a small number of times. The chain has TRBV19 and TRBJ1-4; 8 bases are shared with TRBD1. V dropped 4 bases and J dropped 7; count of bases not matched to a gene: 5. CDR3 length: 14 amino acids. Germline V lookup: CDR1 LNHDA, CDR2 SQIVND (reference sequence). DNA for the CDR3: TGTGCCAGTAGTAGAACAGGGGGTGTTGAAAAACTGTTTTTT. This encodes CASSRTGGVEKLFF.

The rearrangement links TRBV6-5 to TRBJ1-5; the D is unclear. This CDR3 comprises 13 residues. CDR1 MNHEY and CDR2 SVGAGI come from the germline V gene. V lost 5 bases and J 4 bases, leaving 9 bases between the germline ends. CDR3 sequence reads: CASSEARNQPQHF. The CDR3 nucleotides are TGTGCCAGCAGTGAAGCCAGAAATCAGCCCCAGCATTTT.

The chain is built from TRBV6-5 and TRBJ2-1; 10 bases fit TRBD2. This CDR3 has 15 residues. J was trimmed by 2 bases and V by 5 bases; bases with no gene match: 3. Per germline, CDR1 MNHEY and CDR2 SVGAGI. CDR3 sequence reads: CASSSSGGPYNEQFF. The DNA for the CDR3 is TGTGCCAGCAGTAGTAGCGGGGGGCCCTACAATGAGCAGTTCTTC.

CDR3 sequence: CASTSQGAQETQYF. The CDR3 nucleotides are TGTGCCAGCACCTCACAAGGGGCCCAAGAGACCCAGTACTTC. This rearrangement joins TRBV7-9 to TRBJ2-5; D perhaps matches TRBD1 (5 bases). The CDR3 has 14 residues. Germline V gene lookup returns CDR1 SEHNR and CDR2 FQNEAQ (reference sequence). Trimming cost V 7 bases and J 1 base, with 13 bases left between them.

This chain joins TRBV27 and TRBJ2-3; TRBD1 matches 9 bases. The CDR3 totals 16 residues. Germline assignment: CDR1 MNHEY and CDR2 SMNVEV (reference sequence). Trimming at V came to 3 bases and at J to 3 bases, leaving 7 bases not matched to a gene. The CDR3 is CASSFLRTGETDTQYF. The CDR3 DNA sequence: TGTGCCAGCAGTTTCCTACGGACAGGGGAAACAGATACGCAGTATTTT.

The CDR3 nucleotides are TGTGCCAGCAGTTGGGGGGGACGGATGAGCTCCTATAATTCACCCCTCCACTTT. Translating it yields CASSWGGRMSSYNSPLHF. The rearrangement joins TRBV12-3 or TRBV12-4 to TRBJ1-6; a weak D match, TRBD1 (5 bases). Trimming pared 4 bases from V and 0 bases from J, leaving 16 bases between. CDR3 length equals 18 residues.

This clonotype is labeled medium-sized. The gene calls are TRBV6-4 and TRBJ2-6, with TRBD1 as a possible D gene (5 bases). CDR3 size: 15 residues. Between the trimmed V and J ends, which lost 3 bases and 0 bases, there was a span of 6 bases. Looked up from germline, CDR1 is MRHNA and CDR2 is SNTAGT. The CDR3 spells CASSEDNSGANVLTF. In nucleotides, the CDR3 is TGTGCCAGCAGTGAGGACAACTCTGGGGCCAACGTCCTGACTTTC.